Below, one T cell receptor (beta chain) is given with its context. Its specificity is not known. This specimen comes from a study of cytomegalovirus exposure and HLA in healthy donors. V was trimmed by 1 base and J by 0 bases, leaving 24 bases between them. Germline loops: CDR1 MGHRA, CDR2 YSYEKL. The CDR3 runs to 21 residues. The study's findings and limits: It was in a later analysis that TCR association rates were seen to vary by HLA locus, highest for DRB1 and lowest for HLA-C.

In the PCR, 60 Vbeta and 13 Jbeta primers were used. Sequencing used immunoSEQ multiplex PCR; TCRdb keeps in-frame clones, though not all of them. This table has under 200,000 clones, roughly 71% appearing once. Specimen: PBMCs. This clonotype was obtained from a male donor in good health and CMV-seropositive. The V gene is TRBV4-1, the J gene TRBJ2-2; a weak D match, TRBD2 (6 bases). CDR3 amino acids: CASSQVPRWGGDPANTGELFF. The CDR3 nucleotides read TGCGCCAGCAGCCAAGTCCCGCGGTGGGGCGGGGACCCCGCGAACACCGGGGAGCTGTTTTTT.